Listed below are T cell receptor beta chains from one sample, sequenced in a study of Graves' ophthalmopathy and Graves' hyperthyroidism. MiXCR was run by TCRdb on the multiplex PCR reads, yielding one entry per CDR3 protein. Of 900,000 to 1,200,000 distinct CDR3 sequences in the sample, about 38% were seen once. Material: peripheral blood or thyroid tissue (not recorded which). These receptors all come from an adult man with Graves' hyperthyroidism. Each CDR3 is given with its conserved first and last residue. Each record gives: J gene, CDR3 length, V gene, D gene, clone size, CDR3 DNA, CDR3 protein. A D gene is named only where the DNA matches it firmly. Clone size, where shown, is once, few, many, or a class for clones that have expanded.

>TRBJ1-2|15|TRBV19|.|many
TGTGCCAGTAACGTACGACAGACTTATAACTATGGCTACACCTTC
CASNVRQTYNYGYTF
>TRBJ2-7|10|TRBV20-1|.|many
TGCAGTGCGGGGCAGTTCGAGCAGTACTTC
CSAGQFEQYF
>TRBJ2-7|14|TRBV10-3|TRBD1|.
TGTGCCATCAGTGACGGGACAGGGGGCTACGAGCAGTACTTC
CAISDGTGGYEQYF
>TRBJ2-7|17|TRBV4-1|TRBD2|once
TGCGCCAGCAGCCAAGATAGGGCGGGAGAGTACTCCTACGAGCAGTACTTC
CASSQDRAGEYSYEQYF
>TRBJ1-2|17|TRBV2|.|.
TGTGCCAGCAGTCAAGATATAAGGACAAGGAGCGGTTCTGGCTACACCTTC
CASSQDIRTRSGSGYTF
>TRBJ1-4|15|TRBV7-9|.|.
TGTGCCAGCAGCTTGGCGGGGGTGGCTAATGAAAAACTGTTTTTT
CASSLAGVANEKLFF
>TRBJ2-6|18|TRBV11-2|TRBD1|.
TGTGCCAGCAGCTCTAGACAGGGAACAAACTCTGGGGCCAACGTCCTGACTTTC
CASSSRQGTNSGANVLTF
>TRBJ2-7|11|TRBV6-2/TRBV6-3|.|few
TGTGCCAGCAAATCTTGGGCCGAGCAGTACTTC
CASKSWAEQYF
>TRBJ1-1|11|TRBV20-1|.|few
TGCAGTGCTGCCGTGGACACTGAAGCTTTCTTT
CSAAVDTEAFF
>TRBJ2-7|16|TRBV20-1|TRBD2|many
TGCAGTGCTACCGGGACTAGCGGTAGGAGCTCCTACGAGCAGTACTTC
CSATGTSGRSSYEQYF
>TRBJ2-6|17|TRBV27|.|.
TGTGCCAGCAGTTTACGGGCTGAATACTCTGGGGCCAACGTCCTGACTTTC
CASSLRAEYSGANVLTF
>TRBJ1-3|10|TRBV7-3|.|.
TGTGCCAGCAGCCGCAAGCCCATATATTTT
CASSRKPIYF
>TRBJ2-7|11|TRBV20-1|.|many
TGCAGTGCCCCCCAAGCTTACGAGCAGTACTTC
CSAPQAYEQYF